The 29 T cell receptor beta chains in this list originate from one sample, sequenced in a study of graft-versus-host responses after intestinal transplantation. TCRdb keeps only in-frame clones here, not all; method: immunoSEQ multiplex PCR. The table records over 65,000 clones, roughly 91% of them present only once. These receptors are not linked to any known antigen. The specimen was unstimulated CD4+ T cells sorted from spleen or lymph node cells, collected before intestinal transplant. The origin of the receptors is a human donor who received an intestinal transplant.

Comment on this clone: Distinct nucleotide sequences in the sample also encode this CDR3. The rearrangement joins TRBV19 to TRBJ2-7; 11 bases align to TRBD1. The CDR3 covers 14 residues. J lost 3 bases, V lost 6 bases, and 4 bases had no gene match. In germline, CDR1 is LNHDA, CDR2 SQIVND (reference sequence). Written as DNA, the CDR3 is TGTGCCAGTAGCACCGGGACAGGGGGCTACGAGCAGTACTTC. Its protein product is CASSTGTGGYEQYF.

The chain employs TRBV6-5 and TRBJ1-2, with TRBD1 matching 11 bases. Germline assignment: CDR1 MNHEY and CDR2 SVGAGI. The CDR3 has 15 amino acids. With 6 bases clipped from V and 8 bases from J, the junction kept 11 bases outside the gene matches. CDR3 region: CASRTMGQGVWGYTF. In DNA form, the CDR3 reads TGTGCCAGCAGGACGATGGGACAGGGGGTATGGGGCTACACCTTC.

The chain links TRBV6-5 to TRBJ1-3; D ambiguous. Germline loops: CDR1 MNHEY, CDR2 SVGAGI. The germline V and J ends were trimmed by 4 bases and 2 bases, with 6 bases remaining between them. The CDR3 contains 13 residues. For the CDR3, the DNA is TGTGCCAGCAGTTCGGGGACTGGAAACACCATATATTTT. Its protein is CASSSGTGNTIYF.

CDR3 nucleotides: TGCGCCAGCAGCGAGGCCCGTGGCACTGAAGCTTTCTTT. Protein: CASSEARGTEAFF. V is TRBV4-1 and J is TRBJ1-1, with D unclear. V lost 5 bases, J lost 4 bases, and 11 bases lay in between. The germline CDR1 and CDR2 sequences are MGHRA and YSYEKL. This CDR3 is 13 amino acids long.

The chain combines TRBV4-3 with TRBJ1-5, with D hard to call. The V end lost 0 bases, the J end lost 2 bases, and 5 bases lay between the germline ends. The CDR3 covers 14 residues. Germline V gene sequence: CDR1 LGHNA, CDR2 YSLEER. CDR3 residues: CASSQDGGNQPQHF. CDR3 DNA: TGCGCCAGCAGCCAAGATGGAGGCAATCAGCCCCAGCATTTT.

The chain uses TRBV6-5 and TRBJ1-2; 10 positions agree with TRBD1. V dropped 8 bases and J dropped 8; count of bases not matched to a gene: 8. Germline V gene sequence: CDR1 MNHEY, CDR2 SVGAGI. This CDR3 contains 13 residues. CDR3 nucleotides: TGTGCCAGCGGACAGGGGGGCGGTGAGGGCTACACCTTC. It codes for CASGQGGGEGYTF.

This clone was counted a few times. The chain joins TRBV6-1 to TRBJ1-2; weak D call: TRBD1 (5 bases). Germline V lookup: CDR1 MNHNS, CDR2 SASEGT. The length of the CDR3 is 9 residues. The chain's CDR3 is CGRQGGYTF. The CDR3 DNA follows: TGTGGGCGGCAGGGAGGCTACACCTTC.

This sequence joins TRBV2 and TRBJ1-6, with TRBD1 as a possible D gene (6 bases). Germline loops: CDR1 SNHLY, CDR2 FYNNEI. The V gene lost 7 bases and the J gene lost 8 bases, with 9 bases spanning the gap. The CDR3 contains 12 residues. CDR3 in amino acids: CASTRGDSPLHF. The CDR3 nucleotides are TGTGCCAGCACCAGGGGTGATTCACCCCTCCACTTT.

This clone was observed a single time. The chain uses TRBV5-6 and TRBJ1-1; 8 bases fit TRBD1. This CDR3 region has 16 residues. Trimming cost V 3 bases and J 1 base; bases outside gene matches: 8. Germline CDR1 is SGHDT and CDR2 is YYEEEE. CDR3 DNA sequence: TGTGCCAGCAGCTCCTACATCACAGGGGGGAACACTGAAGCTTTCTTT. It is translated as CASSSYITGGNTEAFF. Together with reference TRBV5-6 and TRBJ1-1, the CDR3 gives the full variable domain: DAGVTQSPTHLIKTRGQQVTLRCSPKSGHDTVSWYQQALGQGPQFIFQYYEEEERQRGNFPDRFSGHQFPNYSSELNVNALLLGDSALYLCASSSYITGGNTEAFFGQGTRLTVV.

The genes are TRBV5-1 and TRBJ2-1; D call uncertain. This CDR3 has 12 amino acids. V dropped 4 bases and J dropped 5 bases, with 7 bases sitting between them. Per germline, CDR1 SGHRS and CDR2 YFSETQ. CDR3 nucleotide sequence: TGCGCCAGCAGCACCCGGGACAATGAGCAGTTCTTC. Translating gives CASSTRDNEQFF.

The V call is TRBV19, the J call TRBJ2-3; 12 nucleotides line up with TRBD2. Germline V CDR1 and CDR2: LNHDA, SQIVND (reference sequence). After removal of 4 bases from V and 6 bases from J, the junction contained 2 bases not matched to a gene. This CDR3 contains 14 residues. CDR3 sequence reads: CASSTSGGADTQYF. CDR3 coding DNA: TGTGCCAGTAGTACTAGCGGGGGGGCGGATACGCAGTATTTT.

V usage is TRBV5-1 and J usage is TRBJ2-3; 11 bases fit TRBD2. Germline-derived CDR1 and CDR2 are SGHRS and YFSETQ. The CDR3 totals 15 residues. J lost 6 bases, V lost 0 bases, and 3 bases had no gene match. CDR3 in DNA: TGCGCCAGCAGCTTGGTCTCTAGCGGGGGGGATACGCAGTATTTT. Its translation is CASSLVSSGGDTQYF.

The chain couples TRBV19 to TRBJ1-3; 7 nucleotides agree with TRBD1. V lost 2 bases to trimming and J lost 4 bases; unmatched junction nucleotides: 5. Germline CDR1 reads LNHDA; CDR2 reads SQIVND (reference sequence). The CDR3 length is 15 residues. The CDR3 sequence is CASSIKGAWGNTIYF. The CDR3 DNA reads TGTGCCAGTAGTATAAAGGGGGCCTGGGGAAACACCATATATTTT.

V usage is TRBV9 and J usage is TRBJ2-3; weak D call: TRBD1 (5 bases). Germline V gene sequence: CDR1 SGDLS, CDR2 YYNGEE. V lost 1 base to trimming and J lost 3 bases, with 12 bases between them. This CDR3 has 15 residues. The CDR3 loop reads CASSVRGQQTDTQYF. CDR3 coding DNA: TGTGCCAGCAGCGTAAGGGGTCAGCAAACAGATACGCAGTATTTT.

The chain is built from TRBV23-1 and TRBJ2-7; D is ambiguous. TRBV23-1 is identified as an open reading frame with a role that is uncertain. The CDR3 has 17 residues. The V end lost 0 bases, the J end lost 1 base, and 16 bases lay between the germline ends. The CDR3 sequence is CASSQSVLGVRSYEQYF. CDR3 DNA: TGCGCCAGCAGTCAATCGGTTCTAGGCGTTAGGTCCTACGAGCAGTACTTC.

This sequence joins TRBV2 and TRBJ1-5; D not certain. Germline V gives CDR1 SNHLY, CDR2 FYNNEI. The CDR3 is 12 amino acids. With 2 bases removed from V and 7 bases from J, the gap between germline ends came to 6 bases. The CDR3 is CASSENGQPQHF. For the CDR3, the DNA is TGTGCCAGCAGTGAAAACGGGCAGCCCCAGCATTTT.

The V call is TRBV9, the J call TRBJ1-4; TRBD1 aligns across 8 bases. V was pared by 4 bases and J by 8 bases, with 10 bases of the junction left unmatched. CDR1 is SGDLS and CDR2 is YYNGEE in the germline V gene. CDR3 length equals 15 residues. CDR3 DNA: TGTGCCAGCAGCCCTGACAGGGGCTTCGAGGAAAAACTGTTTTTT. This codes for CASSPDRGFEEKLFF.

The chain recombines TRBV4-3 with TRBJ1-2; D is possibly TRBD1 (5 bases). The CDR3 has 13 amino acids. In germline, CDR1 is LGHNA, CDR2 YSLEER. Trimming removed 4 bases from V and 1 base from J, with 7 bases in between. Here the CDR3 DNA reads TGCGCCAGCAGCCCAGGGCATAACTATGGCTACACCTTC. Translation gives CASSPGHNYGYTF.

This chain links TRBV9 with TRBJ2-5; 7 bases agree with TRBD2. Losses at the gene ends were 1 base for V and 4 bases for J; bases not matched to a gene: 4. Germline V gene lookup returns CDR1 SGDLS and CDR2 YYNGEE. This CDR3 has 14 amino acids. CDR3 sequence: CASSVYGGGETQYF. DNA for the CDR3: TGTGCCAGCAGCGTATATGGGGGGGGAGAGACCCAGTACTTC.

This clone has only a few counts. Here the CDR3 DNA reads TGTGCCATCAGTGAGAGGGGCACTGAAGCTTTCTTT. It translates to CAISERGTEAFF. The V gene is TRBV10-3, the J gene TRBJ1-1, with D possibly being TRBD1 (5 bases). This CDR3 is 12 amino acids long. V was shortened by 2 bases and J by 4 bases, with 5 bases between the two germline ends. The germline CDR1 and CDR2 sequences are ENHRY and SYGVKD.

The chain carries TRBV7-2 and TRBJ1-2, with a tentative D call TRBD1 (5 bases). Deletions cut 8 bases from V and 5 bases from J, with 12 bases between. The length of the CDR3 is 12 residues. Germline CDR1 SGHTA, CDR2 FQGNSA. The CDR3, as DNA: TGTGCCAGCCTCGGGGGGGGATATGGCTACACCTTC. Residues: CASLGGGYGYTF. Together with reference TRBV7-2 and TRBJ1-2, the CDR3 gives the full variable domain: GAGVSQSPSNKVTEKGKDVELRCDPISGHTALYWYRQSLGQGLEFLIYFQGNSAPDKSGLPSDRFSAERTGGSVSTLTIQRTQQEDSAVYLCASLGGGYGYTFGSGTRLTVV.

The CDR3 region has the DNA TGTGCCAGCAGCTTAACGGACAGACAGCCCCAGCATTTT. Its protein product is CASSLTDRQPQHF. V gene TRBV7-8 combines with J gene TRBJ1-5; D possibly corresponds to TRBD1 (6 bases). This CDR3 is 13 amino acids long. Trimming took 2 bases from V and 7 from J, leaving 9 bases between them. In germline, CDR1 is SGHVS, CDR2 FQNEAQ. Full variable domain (rest looked up from reference TRBV7-8 and TRBJ1-5): GAGVSQSPRYKVAKRGQDVALRCDPISGHVSLFWYQQALGQGPEFLTYFQNEAQLDKSGLPSDRFFAERPEGSVSTLKIQRTQQEDSAVYLCASSLTDRQPQHFGDGTRLSIL.

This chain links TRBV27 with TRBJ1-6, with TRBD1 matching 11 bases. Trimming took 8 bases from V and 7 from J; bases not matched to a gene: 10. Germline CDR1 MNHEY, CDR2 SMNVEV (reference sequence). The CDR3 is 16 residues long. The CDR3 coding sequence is TGTGCCAGCGGAACGCGGACAGGGGGCGGGAATTCACCCCTCCACTTT. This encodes CASGTRTGGGNSPLHF.

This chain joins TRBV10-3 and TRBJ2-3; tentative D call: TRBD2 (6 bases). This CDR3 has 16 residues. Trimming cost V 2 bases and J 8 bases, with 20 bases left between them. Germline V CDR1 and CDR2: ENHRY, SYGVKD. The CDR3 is CAISERASTGGGTQYF. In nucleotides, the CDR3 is TGTGCCATCAGTGAGAGGGCGTCTACCGGGGGAGGTACGCAGTATTTT.

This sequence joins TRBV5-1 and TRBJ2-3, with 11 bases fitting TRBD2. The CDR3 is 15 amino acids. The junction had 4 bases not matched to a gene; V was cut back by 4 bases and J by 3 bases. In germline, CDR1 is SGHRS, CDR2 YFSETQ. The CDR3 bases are TGCGCCAGCAGCCGCACTAGCGGGGGAACAGATACGCAGTATTTT. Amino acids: CASSRTSGGTDTQYF.

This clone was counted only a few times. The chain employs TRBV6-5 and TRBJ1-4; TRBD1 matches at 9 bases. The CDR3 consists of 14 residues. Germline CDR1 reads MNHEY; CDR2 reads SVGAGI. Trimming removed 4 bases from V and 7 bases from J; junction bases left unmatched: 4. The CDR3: CASSFTGGSEKLFF. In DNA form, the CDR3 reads TGTGCCAGCAGTTTTACAGGGGGCTCTGAAAAACTGTTTTTT.

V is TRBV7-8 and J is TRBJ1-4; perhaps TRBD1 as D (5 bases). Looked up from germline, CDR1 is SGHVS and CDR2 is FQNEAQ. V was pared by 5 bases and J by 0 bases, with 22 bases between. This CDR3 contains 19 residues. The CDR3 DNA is TGTGCCAGCAGCCCTTTCAGGGTCCCTACAGGTGCAACTAATGAAAAACTGTTTTTT. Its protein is CASSPFRVPTGATNEKLFF.

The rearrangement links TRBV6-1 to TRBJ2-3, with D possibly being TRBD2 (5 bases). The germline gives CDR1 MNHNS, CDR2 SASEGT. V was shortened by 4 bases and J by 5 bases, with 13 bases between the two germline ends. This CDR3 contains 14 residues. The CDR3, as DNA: TGTGCCAGCAGTGGGATAACCAGCGGAGATACGCAGTATTTT. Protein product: CASSGITSGDTQYF.

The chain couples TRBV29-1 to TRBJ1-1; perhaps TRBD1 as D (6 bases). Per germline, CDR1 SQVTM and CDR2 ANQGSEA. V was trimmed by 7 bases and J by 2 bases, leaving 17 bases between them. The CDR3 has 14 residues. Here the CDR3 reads CSAEGSRGNTEAFF. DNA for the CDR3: TGCAGCGCAGAGGGGTCCAGGGGAAACACTGAAGCTTTCTTT.